Only a few counts were recorded for the clone carrying this T cell receptor beta chain. From germline, CDR1 is ENHRY and CDR2 SYGVKD. V gave up 3 bases and J gave up 2 bases, with 10 bases separating them. This CDR3 contains 14 residues. These data come from a study of blood T cell repertoires in COVID-19. Method: immunoSEQ multiplex PCR; TCRdb's copy keeps in-frame clones and lacks some. The repertoire consists of 150,000 to 200,000 clones, with 74% occurring once and the leading ten covering 3%. The receptor comes from a woman older than 75 with acute or convalescent COVID-19. The rearrangement uses TRBV10-3 and TRBJ1-1, with a tentative D call TRBD1 (6 bases). The sequencing sample was made of peripheral blood. DNA of the CDR3: TGTGCCATCAGTGACCCGGGACACAACACTGAAGCTTTCTTT. Amino acids: CAISDPGHNTEAFF.